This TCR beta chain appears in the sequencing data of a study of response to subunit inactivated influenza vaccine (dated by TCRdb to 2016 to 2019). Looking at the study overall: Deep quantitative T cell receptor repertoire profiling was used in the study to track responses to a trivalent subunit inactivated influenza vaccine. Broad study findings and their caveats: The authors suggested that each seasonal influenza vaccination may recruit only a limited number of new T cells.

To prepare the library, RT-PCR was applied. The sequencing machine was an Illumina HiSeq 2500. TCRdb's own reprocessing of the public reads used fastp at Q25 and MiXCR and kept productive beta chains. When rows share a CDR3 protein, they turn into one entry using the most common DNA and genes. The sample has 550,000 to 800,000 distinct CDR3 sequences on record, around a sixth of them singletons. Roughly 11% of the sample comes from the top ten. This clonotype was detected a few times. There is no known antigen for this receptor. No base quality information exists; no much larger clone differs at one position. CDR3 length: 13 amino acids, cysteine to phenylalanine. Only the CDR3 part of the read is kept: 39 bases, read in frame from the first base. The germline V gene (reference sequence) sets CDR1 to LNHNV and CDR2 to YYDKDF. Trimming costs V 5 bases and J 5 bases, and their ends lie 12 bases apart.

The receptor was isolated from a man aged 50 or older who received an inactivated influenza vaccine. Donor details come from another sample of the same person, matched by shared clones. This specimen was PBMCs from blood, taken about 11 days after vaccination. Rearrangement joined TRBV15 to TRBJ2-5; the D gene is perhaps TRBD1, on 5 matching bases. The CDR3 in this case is CATSLWGGETQYF. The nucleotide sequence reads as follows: TGTGCCACCAGCCTTTGGGGCGGTGAGACCCAGTACTTC.